These 18 T cell receptor beta chains share one sample of origin, sequenced in a study of blood T cell repertoires in COVID-19. TCRdb's table, derived via immunoSEQ multiplex PCR, lists solely in-frame clones and lacks some. The top ten clones hold around 6.3% of a sample with 200,000 to 250,000 clones, 70% to 90% of them seen once. The source material was peripheral blood. These receptors were obtained from a woman in her 30s with COVID-19, enrolled during active disease.

This clone appeared once. The gene calls are TRBV5-5 and TRBJ1-5; possibly TRBD1 for D (5 bases). Germline values: CDR1 SGHKS, CDR2 YYEKEE (reference sequence). The length of the CDR3 is 14 residues. V lost 0 bases and J 4 bases, leaving 8 bases between the germline ends. In DNA, the CDR3 is TGTGCCAGCAGCTTGGTGACAGAAAATCAGCCCCAGCATTTT. Its protein product is CASSLVTENQPQHF.

The V and J genes are TRBV5-5 and TRBJ1-6; D call uncertain. V dropped 0 bases and J dropped 8 bases, with 15 bases sitting between them. Germline CDR1 and CDR2: SGHKS and YYEKEE (reference sequence). CDR3 length: 16 residues. The CDR3 loop is CASSLVGTHADSPLHF. CDR3 DNA sequence: TGTGCCAGCAGCTTGGTGGGTACCCACGCGGATTCACCCCTCCACTTT.

This chain joins TRBV14 and TRBJ2-7, with TRBD1 matching over 10 bases. The CDR3 is made up of 13 amino acids. V was pared by 5 bases and J by 3 bases, with 1 base of the junction left unmatched. Germline assignment: CDR1 SGHDN and CDR2 FVKESK. CDR3 DNA: TGTGCCAGCAGCTGGGACAGGGGCTACGAGCAGTACTTC. Its protein product is CASSWDRGYEQYF.

The chain couples TRBV5-5 to TRBJ1-1, with D unclear. CDR1 and CDR2 (germline): SGHKS, YYEKEE (reference sequence). Trimming removed 0 bases from V and 3 bases from J, with 6 bases in between. The CDR3 extends over 13 amino acids. The CDR3 coding sequence is TGTGCCAGCAGCTTGGAGAGGGACACTGAAGCTTTCTTT. The encoded protein is CASSLERDTEAFF.

This clone was picked up a small number of times. V gene TRBV5-1 combines with J gene TRBJ2-1; TRBD2 matches 8 bases. CDR1 and CDR2 (germline): SGHRS, YFSETQ. The CDR3 totals 16 residues. J gave up 8 bases and V 4 bases, and 14 bases lay outside the gene matches. The CDR3 DNA reads TGCGCCAGCAGCCCGGTGGGGAGCGGGGGATATGATGAGCAGTTCTTC. It specifies CASSPVGSGGYDEQFF. Complete variable domain (other parts from reference TRBV5-1 and TRBJ2-1): KAGVTQTPRYLIKTRGQQVTLSCSPISGHRSVSWYQQTPGQGLQFLFEYFSETQRNKGNFPGRFSGRQFSNSRSEMNVSTLELGDSALYLCASSPVGSGGYDEQFFGPGTRLTVL.

The chain links TRBV5-4 to TRBJ2-1; 9 bases align to TRBD2. The CDR3 loop spans 17 amino acids. V dropped 4 bases and J dropped 7; count of bases not matched to a gene: 15. Looked up from germline, CDR1 is SGHNT and CDR2 is YYREEE (reference sequence). In nucleotides, the CDR3 is TGTGCCAGCAGCAACCATAAGGGACTAGCTACTGGGAATGAGCAGTTCTTC. Amino acid sequence: CASSNHKGLATGNEQFF.

On this clone: One end of the junction does not line up with germline, which may come from a read error. The V and J genes are TRBV28 and TRBJ2-1; 7 bases are shared with TRBD1. This CDR3 is built from 16 residues. CDR1 is MDHEN and CDR2 is SYDVKM in the germline V gene. The CDR3 sequence: CASSLWLGTAYSEQFF. Written as DNA, the CDR3 is TGTGCCAGCAGTTTATGGCTAGGGACAGCTTACAGTGAGCAGTTCTTC.

The chain employs TRBV11-2 and TRBJ1-4, with D maybe TRBD1 (6 bases). This CDR3 is 16 amino acids long. The germline V gene encodes CDR1 SGHAT and CDR2 FQNNGV. The V end was cut by 3 bases, the J end by 3 bases, with 14 bases between. The CDR3 coding sequence is TGTGCCAGCAGCTTCTATGAGACAGGATCTAATGAAAAACTGTTTTTT. This sequence encodes CASSFYETGSNEKLFF.

The chain joins TRBV7-8 to TRBJ1-4, with 7 nucleotides matching TRBD1. V dropped 0 bases and J dropped 6; count of bases not matched to a gene: 1. This CDR3 is built from 14 residues. The germline gives CDR1 SGHVS, CDR2 FQNEAQ. This chain's CDR3 is CASSLAGGDEKLFF. The CDR3 region has the DNA TGTGCCAGCAGCTTAGCAGGGGGCGATGAAAAACTGTTTTTT.

V usage is TRBV2 and J usage is TRBJ2-1, with 8 positions matching TRBD1. The CDR3 has 13 amino acids. The J segment lost 6 bases and the V segment lost 7 bases, leaving 5 bases of the junction unmatched. The germline gives CDR1 SNHLY, CDR2 FYNNEI. CDR3 sequence: CASTPGTGNEQFF. In nucleotides, the CDR3 is TGTGCCAGCACTCCCGGGACAGGCAATGAGCAGTTCTTC.

The rearrangement links TRBV28 to TRBJ2-3, with 8 nucleotides matching TRBD2. The germline V gene encodes CDR1 MDHEN and CDR2 SYDVKM. The J segment lost 1 base and the V segment lost 5 bases, leaving 5 bases of the junction unmatched. The CDR3 has 15 residues. CDR3 region: CASSHPTSGTDTQYF. The CDR3 coding sequence is TGTGCCAGCAGTCACCCGACTAGCGGCACAGATACGCAGTATTTT.

The V call is TRBV4-2, the J call TRBJ2-3, with D possibly being TRBD1 (5 bases). The V gene lost 2 bases and the J gene lost 4 bases, with 22 bases spanning the gap. The CDR3 extends over 18 amino acids. CDR1 is LGHNA and CDR2 is YNFKEQ in the germline V gene. The CDR3 protein is CASSQPPGAESFPDTQYF. The CDR3 nucleotides are TGTGCCAGCAGCCAACCCCCTGGGGCGGAGAGCTTCCCAGATACGCAGTATTTT.

The V gene is TRBV2, the J gene TRBJ1-4, with TRBD1 as a possible D gene (6 bases). Deletions cut 4 bases from V and 7 bases from J, with 10 bases between. This CDR3 has 13 amino acids. CDR1 SNHLY and CDR2 FYNNEI come from the germline V gene. CDR3 residues: CASSGGGGEKLFF. The CDR3 region has the DNA TGTGCCAGCAGTGGAGGGGGGGGTGAAAAACTGTTTTTT. Using reference TRBV2 and TRBJ1-4 for the parts outside the CDR3, the full variable domain is EPEVTQTPSHQVTQMGQEVILRCVPISNHLYFYWYRQILGQKVEFLVSFYNNEISEKSEIFDDQFSVERPDGSNFTLKIRSTKLEDSAMYFCASSGGGGEKLFFGSGTQLSVL.

This chain connects TRBV6-2 or TRBV6-3 to TRBJ2-1; TRBD2 agrees at 14 bases. This CDR3 spans 18 amino acids. Germline values: CDR1 MNHEY, CDR2 SVGEGT. V shed 0 bases and J 2 bases; nucleotides not matched to a gene: 3. CDR3 sequence reads: CASSYSRLAGGPYNEQFF. The CDR3 DNA reads TGTGCCAGCAGTTACTCTAGACTAGCGGGAGGGCCCTACAATGAGCAGTTCTTC.

V is TRBV7-2 and J is TRBJ2-5; the match to TRBD2 covers 8 bases. The CDR3 spans 15 residues. Per the germline V gene, CDR1 is SGHTA and CDR2 is FQGNSA. Trimming cost V 8 bases and J 4 bases; bases outside gene matches: 12. The CDR3, as DNA: TGTGCCAGCTCGGTCGGGGGGGCCTCAGGAGAGACCCAGTACTTC. Protein product: CASSVGGASGETQYF.

V and J are TRBV6-2 or TRBV6-3 and TRBJ2-1; 10 bases fit TRBD2. V dropped 0 bases and J dropped 8; count of bases not matched to a gene: 10. The CDR3 has 17 residues. The germline gives CDR1 MNHEY, CDR2 SVGEGT. The CDR3 sequence is CASSYSPAGGLYDEQFF. CDR3 DNA sequence: TGTGCCAGCAGTTACTCTCCAGCGGGGGGGCTTTACGATGAGCAGTTCTTC.

This clone was detected a few times. V usage is TRBV5-6 and J usage is TRBJ1-2; 9 nucleotides line up with TRBD1. The CDR3 length is 13 residues. From germline, CDR1 is SGHDT and CDR2 YYEEEE. The trim removed 4 bases at V and 5 bases at J, leaving 3 bases unmatched. CDR3 bases: TGTGCCAGCAGCCTGGGGACAGGGTATGGCTACACCTTC. The encoded protein is CASSLGTGYGYTF. The full variable domain, rest sourced from reference TRBV5-6 and TRBJ1-2, is DAGVTQSPTHLIKTRGQQVTLRCSPKSGHDTVSWYQQALGQGPQFIFQYYEEEERQRGNFPDRFSGHQFPNYSSELNVNALLLGDSALYLCASSLGTGYGYTFGSGTRLTVV.

The gene calls are TRBV18 and TRBJ1-4, with 7 bases lining up with TRBD1. The CDR3 has 15 amino acids. V lost 3 bases and J lost 5; bases outside the gene matches: 6. Per germline, CDR1 KGHSH and CDR2 LQKENI. The CDR3: CASSPDREANEKLFF. In DNA, the CDR3 is TGTGCCAGCTCACCCGACAGGGAGGCCAATGAAAAACTGTTTTTT.